This T cell receptor (beta chain) emerged from a study of cytomegalovirus exposure and HLA in healthy donors. Study conclusions and caveats: For cytomegalovirus status, the classifier reportedly gave diagnoses with high specificity and sensitivity.

This clone was found once. What it binds is unknown. V gave up 0 bases and J gave up 4 bases, with 9 bases separating them. CDR3 length: 15 residues. From germline, CDR1 is SNHLY and CDR2 FYNNEI. The PCR used 60 Vbeta and 13 Jbeta primers. The method was immunoSEQ multiplex PCR; TCRdb's version includes in-frame clones alone and lacks a portion of them. The profile shows approximately 100,000 clones, approximately 73% of them singletons. Sequenced material: PBMCs. The sequence was collected from a middle-aged man in good health and CMV-seronegative. V gene TRBV2 combines with J gene TRBJ2-2; D is ambiguous. CDR3 nucleotides: TGTGCCAGCAGTGAAGCGTCTAGTGTCACCGGGGAGCTGTTTTTT. Residues: CASSEASSVTGELFF.